In this sample, the clone carrying this T cell receptor (beta chain) turned up once. Its antigen is unidentified. Profiled with immunoSEQ multiplex PCR; TCRdb holds only in-frame clones, not every one. The table includes tens of thousands of clones, around 82% detected once. The data derive from a study of T cell responses to AZD1222 COVID-19 vaccine. Per germline, CDR1 MDHEN and CDR2 SYDVKM. The CDR3 loop spans 14 amino acids. The trim removed 4 bases at V and 7 bases at J, leaving 9 bases unmatched. Study-wide points: Targeting of unmutated variant regions was reportedly seen in nearly half of spike-specific TCRs. Researchers report vaccine-associated CD4 TCRs spanning spike, with dominance at 160-218 and 743-854.

The J gene is TRBJ2-7, the V gene TRBV28; 8 positions agree with TRBD1. The source was peripheral blood, collected on day 0 of AZD1222 vaccination. This TCR came from an adult in good health. The CDR3: CASSYRGWVKEQYF. CDR3 in DNA: TGTGCCAGCAGTTACAGGGGGTGGGTGAAGGAGCAGTACTTC.